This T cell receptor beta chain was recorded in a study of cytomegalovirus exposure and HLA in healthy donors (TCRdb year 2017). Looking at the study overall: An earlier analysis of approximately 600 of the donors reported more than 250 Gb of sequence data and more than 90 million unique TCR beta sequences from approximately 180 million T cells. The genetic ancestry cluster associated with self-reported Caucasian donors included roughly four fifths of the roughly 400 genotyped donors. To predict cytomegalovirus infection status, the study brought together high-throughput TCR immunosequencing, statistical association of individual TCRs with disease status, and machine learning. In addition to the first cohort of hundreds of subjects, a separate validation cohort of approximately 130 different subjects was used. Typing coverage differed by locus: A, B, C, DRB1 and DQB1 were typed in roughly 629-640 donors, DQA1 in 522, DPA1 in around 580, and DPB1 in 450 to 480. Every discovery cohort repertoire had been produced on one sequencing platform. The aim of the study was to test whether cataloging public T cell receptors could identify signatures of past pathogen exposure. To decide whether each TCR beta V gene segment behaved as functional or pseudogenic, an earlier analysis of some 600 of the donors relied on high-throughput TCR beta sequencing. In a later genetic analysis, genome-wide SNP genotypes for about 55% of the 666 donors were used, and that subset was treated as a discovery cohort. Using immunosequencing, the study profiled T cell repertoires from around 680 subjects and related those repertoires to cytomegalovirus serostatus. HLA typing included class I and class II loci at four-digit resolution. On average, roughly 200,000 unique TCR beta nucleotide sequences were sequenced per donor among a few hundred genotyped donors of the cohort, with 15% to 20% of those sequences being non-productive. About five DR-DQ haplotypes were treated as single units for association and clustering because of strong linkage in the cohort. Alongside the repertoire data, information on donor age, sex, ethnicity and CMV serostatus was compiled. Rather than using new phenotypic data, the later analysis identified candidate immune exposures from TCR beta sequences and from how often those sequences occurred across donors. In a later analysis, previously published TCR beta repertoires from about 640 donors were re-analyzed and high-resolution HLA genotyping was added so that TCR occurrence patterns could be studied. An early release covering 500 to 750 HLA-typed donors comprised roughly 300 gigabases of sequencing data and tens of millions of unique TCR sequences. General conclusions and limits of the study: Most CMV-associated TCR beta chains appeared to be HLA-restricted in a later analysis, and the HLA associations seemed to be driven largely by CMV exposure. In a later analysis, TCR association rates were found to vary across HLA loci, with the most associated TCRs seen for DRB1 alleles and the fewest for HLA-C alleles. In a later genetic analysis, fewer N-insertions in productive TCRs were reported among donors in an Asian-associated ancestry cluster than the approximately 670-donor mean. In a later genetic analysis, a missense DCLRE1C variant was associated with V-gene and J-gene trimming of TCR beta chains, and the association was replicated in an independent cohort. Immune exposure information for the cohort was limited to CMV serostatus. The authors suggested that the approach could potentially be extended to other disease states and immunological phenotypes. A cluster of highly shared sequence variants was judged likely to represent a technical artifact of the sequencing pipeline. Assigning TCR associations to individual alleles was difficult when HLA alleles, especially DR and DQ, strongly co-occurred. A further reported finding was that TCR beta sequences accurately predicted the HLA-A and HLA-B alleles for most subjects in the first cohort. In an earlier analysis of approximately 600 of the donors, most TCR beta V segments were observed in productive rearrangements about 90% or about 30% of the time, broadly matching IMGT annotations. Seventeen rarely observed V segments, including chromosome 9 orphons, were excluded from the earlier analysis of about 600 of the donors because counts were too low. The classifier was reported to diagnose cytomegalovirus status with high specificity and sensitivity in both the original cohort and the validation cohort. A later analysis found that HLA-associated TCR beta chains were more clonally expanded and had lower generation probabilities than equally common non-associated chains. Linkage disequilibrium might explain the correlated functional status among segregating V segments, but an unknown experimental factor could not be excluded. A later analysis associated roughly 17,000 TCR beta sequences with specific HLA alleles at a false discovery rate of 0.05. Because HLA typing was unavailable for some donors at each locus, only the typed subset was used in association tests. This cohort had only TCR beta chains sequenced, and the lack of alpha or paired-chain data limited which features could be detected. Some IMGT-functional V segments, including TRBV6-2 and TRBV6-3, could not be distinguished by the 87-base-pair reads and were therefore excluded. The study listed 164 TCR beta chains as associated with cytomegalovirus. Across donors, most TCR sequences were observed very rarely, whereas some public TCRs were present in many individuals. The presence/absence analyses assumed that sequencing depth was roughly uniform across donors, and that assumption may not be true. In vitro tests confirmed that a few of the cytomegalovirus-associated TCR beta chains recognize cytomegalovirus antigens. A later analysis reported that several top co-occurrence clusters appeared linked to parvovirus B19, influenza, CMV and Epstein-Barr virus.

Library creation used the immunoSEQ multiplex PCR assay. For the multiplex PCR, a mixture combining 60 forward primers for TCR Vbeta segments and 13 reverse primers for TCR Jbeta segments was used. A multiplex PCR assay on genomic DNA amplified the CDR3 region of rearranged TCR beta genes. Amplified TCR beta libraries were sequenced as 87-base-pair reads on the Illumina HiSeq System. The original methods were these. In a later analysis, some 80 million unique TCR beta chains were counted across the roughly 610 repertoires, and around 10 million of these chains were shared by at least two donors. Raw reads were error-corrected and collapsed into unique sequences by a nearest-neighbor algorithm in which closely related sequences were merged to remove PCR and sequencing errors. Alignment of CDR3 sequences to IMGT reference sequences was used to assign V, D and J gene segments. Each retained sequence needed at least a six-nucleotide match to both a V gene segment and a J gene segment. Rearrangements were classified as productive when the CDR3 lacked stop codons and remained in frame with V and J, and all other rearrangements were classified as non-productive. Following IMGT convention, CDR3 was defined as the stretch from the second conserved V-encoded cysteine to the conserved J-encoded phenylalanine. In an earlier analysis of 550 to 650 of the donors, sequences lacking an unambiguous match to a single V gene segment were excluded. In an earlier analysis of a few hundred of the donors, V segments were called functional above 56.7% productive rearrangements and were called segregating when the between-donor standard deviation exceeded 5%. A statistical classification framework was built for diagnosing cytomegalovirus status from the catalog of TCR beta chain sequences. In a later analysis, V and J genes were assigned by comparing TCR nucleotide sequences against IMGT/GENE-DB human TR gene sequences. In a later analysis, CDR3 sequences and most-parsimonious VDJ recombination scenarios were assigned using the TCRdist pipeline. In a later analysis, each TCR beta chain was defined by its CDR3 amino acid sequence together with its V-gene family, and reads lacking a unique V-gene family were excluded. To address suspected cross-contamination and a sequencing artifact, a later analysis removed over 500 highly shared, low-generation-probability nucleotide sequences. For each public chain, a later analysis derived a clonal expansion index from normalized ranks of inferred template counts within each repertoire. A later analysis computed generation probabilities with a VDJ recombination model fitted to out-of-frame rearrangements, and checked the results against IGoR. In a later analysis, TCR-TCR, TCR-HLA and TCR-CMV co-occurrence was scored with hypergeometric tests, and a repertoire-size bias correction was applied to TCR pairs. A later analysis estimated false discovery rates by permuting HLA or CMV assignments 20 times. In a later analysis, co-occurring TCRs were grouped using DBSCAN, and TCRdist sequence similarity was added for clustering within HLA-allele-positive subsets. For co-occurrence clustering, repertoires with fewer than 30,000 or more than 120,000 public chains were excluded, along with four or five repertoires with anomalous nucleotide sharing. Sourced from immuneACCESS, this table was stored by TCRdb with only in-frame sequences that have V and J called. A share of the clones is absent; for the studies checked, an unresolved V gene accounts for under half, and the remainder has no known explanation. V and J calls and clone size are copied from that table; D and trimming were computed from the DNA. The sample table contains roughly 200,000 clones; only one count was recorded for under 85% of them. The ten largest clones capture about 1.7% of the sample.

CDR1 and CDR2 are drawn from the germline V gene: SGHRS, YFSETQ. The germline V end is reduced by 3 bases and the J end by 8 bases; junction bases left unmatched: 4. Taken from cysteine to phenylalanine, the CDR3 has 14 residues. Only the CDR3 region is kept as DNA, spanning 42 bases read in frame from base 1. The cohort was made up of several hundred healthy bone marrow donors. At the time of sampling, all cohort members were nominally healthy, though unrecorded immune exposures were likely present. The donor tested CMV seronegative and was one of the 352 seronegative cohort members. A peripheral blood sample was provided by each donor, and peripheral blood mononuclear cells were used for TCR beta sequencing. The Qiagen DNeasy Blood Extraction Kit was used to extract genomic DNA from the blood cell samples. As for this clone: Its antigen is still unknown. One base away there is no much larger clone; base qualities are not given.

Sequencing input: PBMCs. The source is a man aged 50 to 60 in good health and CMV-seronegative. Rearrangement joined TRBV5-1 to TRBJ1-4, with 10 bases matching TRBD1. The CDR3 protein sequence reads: CASSWGQGKEKLFF. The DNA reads TGCGCCAGCAGCTGGGGACAGGGGAAGGAAAAACTGTTTTTT.